This is a list of T cell receptor beta chains from one sample in a study of blood T cell repertoires in COVID-19. TCRdb's copy holds only in-frame clones and misses some; the assay was immunoSEQ multiplex PCR. The sample carries around 430,000 clones, around 88% recorded once. Sequencing input: peripheral blood. The receptor set was obtained from a woman between 50 and 59 years old with COVID-19, enrolled during active disease. CDR3s include the opening cysteine and the closing phenylalanine or tryptophan. Each record gives: D gene, clone size, J gene, V gene, CDR3 length, CDR3 protein, CDR3 DNA. A D gene is named only where the DNA matches it firmly. Clone size is shown for a subset of rows, as once, few, many or a class of expanded clone.

>TRBD1|once|TRBJ1-2|TRBV5-1|15
CASSLARAGGSGYTF
TGCGCCAGCAGCTTGGCTCGCGCAGGGGGCTCTGGCTACACCTTC
>NA|NA|TRBJ1-5|TRBV7-9|15
CASSLSTQGGQPQHF
TGTGCCAGCAGCTTAAGTACACAGGGAGGGCAGCCCCAGCATTTT
>TRBD1|NA|TRBJ1-1|TRBV30|16
CAWSPKGQGVLDGAFF
TGTGCCTGGAGTCCGAAAGGACAGGGAGTTTTAGATGGAGCTTTCTTT
>TRBD2|NA|TRBJ2-3|TRBV12-5|14
CASGPGLPTDTQYF
TGTGCTAGTGGTCCGGGACTACCCACAGATACGCAGTATTTT
>NA|NA|TRBJ1-1|TRBV29-1|13
CSVKTFLGPEAFF
TGCAGCGTTAAGACGTTCCTGGGGCCTGAAGCTTTCTTT
>NA|NA|TRBJ1-2|TRBV9|13
CASGDQRGYGYTF
TGTGCCAGCGGAGATCAACGGGGCTATGGCTACACCTTC
>NA|NA|TRBJ1-2|TRBV9|11
CASSAYYGYTF
TGTGCCAGCAGCGCTTACTATGGCTACACCTTC
>NA|NA|TRBJ2-7|TRBV19|15
CASSIRDTRTYEQYF
TGTGCCAGTAGTATAAGGGACACTAGGACCTACGAGCAGTACTTC
>TRBD1|NA|TRBJ1-2|TRBV7-3|17
CASSSRDRGRLSYGYTF
TGTGCCAGCAGCTCACGGGACAGGGGGCGGCTGTCCTATGGCTACACCTTC
>TRBD1|NA|TRBJ1-2|TRBV2|13
CASSYQGAPGYTF
TGTGCCAGCAGTTACCAGGGGGCCCCGGGCTACACCTTC
>TRBD1|NA|TRBJ2-3|TRBV9|15
CASSDATGKSDTQYF
TGTGCCAGCAGCGATGCGACAGGGAAATCAGATACGCAGTATTTT
>TRBD1|NA|TRBJ2-3|TRBV6-5|16
CASSLWQGASTDTQYF
TGTGCCAGCAGTTTATGGCAGGGGGCAAGCACAGATACGCAGTATTTT
>TRBD1|NA|TRBJ1-2|TRBV29-1|13
CSVDLTGEHGYTF
TGCAGCGTTGATTTGACAGGGGAGCATGGCTACACCTTC
>NA|NA|TRBJ1-2|TRBV10-3|13
CAISSDSQYGYTF
TGTGCCATCAGTTCGGACAGCCAATATGGCTACACCTTC
>NA|NA|TRBJ2-1|TRBV6-5|13
CASTRDSGREQFF
TGTGCCAGCACCAGGGACTCCGGCCGTGAGCAGTTCTTC
>TRBD2|NA|TRBJ2-7|TRBV11-2|13
CASSPSGPYEQYF
TGTGCCAGCAGCCCTAGCGGACCCTACGAGCAGTACTTC
>NA|NA|TRBJ1-2|TRBV5-1|15
CASSLVPGVNYGYTF
TGCGCCAGCAGCTTGGTTCCGGGGGTCAACTATGGCTACACCTTC
>TRBD2|NA|TRBJ2-3|TRBV5-4|15
CASSSNGGAIDTQYF
TGTGCCAGCAGTTCTAACGGGGGGGCCATAGATACGCAGTATTTT
>TRBD1|NA|TRBJ1-1|TRBV2|14
CASTTTGSGTEAFF
TGTGCCAGCACTACGACAGGGAGTGGAACTGAAGCTTTCTTT
>TRBD1|NA|TRBJ2-4|TRBV9|15
CASSPDHDRADIQYF
TGTGCCAGCAGCCCGGATCATGACAGGGCAGACATTCAGTACTTC
>TRBD2|NA|TRBJ2-3|TRBV11-3|16
CASSPVTSGGTDTQYF
TGTGCCAGCAGCCCGGTGACTAGCGGGGGGACAGATACGCAGTATTTT
>TRBD2|once|TRBJ2-3|TRBV19|17
CASSPRGLAREGDTQYF
TGTGCCAGTAGTCCCCGGGGACTAGCCCGGGAAGGGGATACGCAGTATTTT
>TRBD1|NA|TRBJ2-3|TRBV2|15
CATRKDRGGTDTQYF
TGTGCCACCAGAAAGGACAGGGGTGGCACAGATACGCAGTATTTT
>TRBD1|NA|TRBJ1-2|TRBV7-9|18
CASSFTPRGQGFRSGYTF
TGTGCCAGCAGCTTTACCCCTCGGGGACAGGGATTTCGTAGTGGCTACACCTTC
>NA|NA|TRBJ1-1|TRBV30|14
CACPVGGRWTEAFF
TGTGCCTGCCCCGTGGGGGGTAGGTGGACTGAAGCTTTCTTT